The present TCR beta chain was sequenced within a study of CD8 T cells in ankylosing spondylitis. Regarding the study as a whole: CD8+ by phenotype, disease-linked clones were relatively rare in peripheral blood. Reportedly, matched ankylosing spondylitis synovial fluid was significantly enriched for disease-linked clones.

TCRdb ran MiXCR on the 5' RACE reads and lists one entry per CDR3 protein. The top ten clones hold more than 3.5% of a sample with approximately 180,000 distinct CDR3 sequences, 18% of them seen once. This clonotype has ten or more counts. Its antigen is currently unknown. Germline CDR1 is LGHDT and CDR2 is YNNKEL (reference sequence). This CDR3 is 14 amino acids long. The J segment lost 8 bases and the V segment lost 7 bases, leaving 7 bases of the junction unmatched. Material for sequencing was blood, either unsorted or a sorted T cell fraction (not recorded which). The receptor's source is a male donor under 30 with ankylosing spondylitis or in good health (not recorded which). V usage is TRBV3-1 and J usage is TRBJ2-1, with 11 nucleotides matching TRBD2. The chain's CDR3 is CASTVAGGYHEQFF. For the CDR3, the DNA is TGTGCCAGCACCGTAGCGGGAGGGTACCATGAGCAGTTCTTC.